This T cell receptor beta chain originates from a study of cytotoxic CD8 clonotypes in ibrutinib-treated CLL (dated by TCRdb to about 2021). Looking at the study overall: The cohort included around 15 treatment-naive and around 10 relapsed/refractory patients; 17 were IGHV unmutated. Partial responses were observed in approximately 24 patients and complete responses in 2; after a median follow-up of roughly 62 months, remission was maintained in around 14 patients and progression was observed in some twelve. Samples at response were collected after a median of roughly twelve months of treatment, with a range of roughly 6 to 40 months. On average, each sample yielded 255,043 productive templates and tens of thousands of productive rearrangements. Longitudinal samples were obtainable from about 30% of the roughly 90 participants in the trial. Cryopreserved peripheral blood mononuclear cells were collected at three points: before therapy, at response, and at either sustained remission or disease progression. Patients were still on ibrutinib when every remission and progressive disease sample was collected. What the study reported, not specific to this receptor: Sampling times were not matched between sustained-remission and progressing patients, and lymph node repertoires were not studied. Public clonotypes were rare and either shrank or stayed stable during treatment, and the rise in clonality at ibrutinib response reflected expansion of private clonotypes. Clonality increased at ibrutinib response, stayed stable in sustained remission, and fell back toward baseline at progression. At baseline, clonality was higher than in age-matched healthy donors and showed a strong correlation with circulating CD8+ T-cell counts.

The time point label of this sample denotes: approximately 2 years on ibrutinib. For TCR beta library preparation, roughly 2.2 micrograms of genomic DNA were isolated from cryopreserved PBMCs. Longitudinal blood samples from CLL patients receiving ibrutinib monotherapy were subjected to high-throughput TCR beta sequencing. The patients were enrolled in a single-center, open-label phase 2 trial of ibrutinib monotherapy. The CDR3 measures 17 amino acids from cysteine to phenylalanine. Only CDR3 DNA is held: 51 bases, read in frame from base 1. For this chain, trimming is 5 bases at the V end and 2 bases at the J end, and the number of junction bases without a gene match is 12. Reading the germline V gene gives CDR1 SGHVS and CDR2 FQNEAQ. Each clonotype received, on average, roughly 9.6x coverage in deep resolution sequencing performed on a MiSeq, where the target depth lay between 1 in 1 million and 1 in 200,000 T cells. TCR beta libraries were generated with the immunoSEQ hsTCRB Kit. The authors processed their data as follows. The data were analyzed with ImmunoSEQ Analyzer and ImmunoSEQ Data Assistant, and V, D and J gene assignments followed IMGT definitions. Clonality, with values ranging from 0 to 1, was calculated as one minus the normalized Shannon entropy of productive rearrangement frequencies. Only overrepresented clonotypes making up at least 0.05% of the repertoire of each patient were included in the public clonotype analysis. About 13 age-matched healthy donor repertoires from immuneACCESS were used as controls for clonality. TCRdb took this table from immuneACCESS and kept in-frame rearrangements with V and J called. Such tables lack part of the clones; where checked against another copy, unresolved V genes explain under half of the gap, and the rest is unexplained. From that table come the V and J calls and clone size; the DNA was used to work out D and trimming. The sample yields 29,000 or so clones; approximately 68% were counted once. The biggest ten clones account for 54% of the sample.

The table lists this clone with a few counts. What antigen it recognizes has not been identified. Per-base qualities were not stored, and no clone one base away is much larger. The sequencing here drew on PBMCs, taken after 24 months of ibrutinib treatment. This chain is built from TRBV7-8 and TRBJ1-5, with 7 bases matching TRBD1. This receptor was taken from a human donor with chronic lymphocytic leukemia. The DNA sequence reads TGTGCCAGCAGCCCTCGACAGGGTCTCTTGGGCAATCAGCCCCAGCATTTT. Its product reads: CASSPRQGLLGNQPQHF.